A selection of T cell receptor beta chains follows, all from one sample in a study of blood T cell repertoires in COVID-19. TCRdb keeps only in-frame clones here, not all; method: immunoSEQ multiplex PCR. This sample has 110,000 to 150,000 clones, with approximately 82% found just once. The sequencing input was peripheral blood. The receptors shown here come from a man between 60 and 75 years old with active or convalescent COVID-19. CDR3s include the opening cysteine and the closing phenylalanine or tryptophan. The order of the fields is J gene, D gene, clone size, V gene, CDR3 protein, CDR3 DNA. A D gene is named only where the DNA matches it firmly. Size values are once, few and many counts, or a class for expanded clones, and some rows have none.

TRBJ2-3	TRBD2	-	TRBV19	CASSLLAGGQDTQYF	TGTGCCAGTAGTTTGCTAGCGGGGGGGCAGGATACGCAGTATTTT
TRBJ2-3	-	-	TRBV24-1	CATSDLPQSSTDTQYF	TGTGCCACCAGTGATTTGCCACAGAGCAGCACAGATACGCAGTATTTT
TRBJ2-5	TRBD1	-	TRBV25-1	CASNTGTARAQETQYF	TGTGCCAGCAATACGGGGACAGCCCGGGCCCAAGAGACCCAGTACTTC
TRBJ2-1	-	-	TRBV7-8	CASSLTETDNEQFF	TGTGCCAGCAGCTTGACAGAAACAGACAATGAGCAGTTCTTC
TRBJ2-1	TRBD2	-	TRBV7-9	CASSDGSGGSYNEQFF	TGTGCCAGCAGCGATGGTAGCGGGGGGTCCTACAATGAGCAGTTCTTC
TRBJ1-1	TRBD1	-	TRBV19	CASSALTGRTEAFF	TGTGCCAGTAGTGCACTGACAGGGCGCACTGAAGCTTTCTTT
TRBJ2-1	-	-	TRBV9	CASSVDVRSPSGEQFF	TGTGCCAGCAGCGTAGATGTCCGTAGCCCATCTGGTGAGCAGTTCTTC
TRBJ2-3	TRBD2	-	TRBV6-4	CASSRLSGRGTDTQYF	TGTGCCAGCAGCCGCCTCTCGGGGAGGGGCACAGATACGCAGTATTTT
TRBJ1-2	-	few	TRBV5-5	CASSLSAAEGRGYTF	TGTGCCAGCAGCTTGAGTGCGGCGGAAGGAAGAGGCTACACCTTC
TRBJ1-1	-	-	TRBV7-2	CASSTSVITEAFF	TGTGCCAGCAGCACAAGTGTTATCACTGAAGCTTTCTTT
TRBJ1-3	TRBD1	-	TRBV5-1	CASSAWTGGIDTIYF	TGCGCCAGCAGCGCTTGGACAGGGGGAATAGACACCATATATTTT
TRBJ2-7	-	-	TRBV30	CAWSVQGTGVPYEQYF	TGTGCCTGGAGTGTACAGGGGACGGGGGTTCCCTACGAGCAGTACTTC
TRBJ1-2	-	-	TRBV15	CATSVDTYGYTF	TGTGCCACCAGCGTTGACACTTATGGCTACACCTTC
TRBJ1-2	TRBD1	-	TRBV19	CASSIDRGLQYGYTF	TGTGCCAGTAGTATCGACAGGGGGCTCCAGTATGGCTACACCTTC
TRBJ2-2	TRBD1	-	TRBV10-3	CAISDLGGPAGELFF	TGTGCCATCAGTGATTTAGGGGGCCCCGCCGGGGAGCTGTTTTTT
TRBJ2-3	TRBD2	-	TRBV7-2	CASSLGGTSRTQYF	TGTGCCAGCAGCTTAGGAGGGACTAGCCGTACGCAGTATTTT
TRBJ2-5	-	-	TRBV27	CASSRTGGETQYF	TGTGCCAGCAGTAGGACTGGAGGAGAGACCCAGTACTTC
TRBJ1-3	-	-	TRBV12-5	CASGPVGAELTGNTIYF	TGTGCTAGTGGCCCGGTAGGGGCAGAACTTACTGGAAACACCATATATTTT
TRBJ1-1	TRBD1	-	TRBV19	CASSNDRVNTEAFF	TGTGCCAGTAGTAATGACAGGGTGAACACTGAAGCTTTCTTT
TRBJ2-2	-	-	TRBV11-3	CASSSPSQGAGGTGELFF	TGTGCCAGCAGCTCCCCATCCCAGGGTGCCGGGGGCACCGGGGAGCTGTTTTTT
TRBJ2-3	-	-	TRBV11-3	CASSFVSGSTDTQYF	TGTGCCAGCAGCTTTGTTTCGGGGAGCACAGATACGCAGTATTTT
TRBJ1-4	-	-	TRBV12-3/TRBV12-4	CASTSTNEKLFF	TGTGCCAGCACGTCAACTAATGAAAAACTGTTTTTT